Described below is a single T cell receptor beta chain sequence and its context. Its antigen is undetermined. V was cut by 1 base and J by 7 bases, with 14 bases left in between. Germline V gives CDR1 SGHRS, CDR2 YFSETQ. This CDR3 is 14 amino acids long. The record originates from a study of identical twins. Study-level points and caveats: For cord blood, abundant beta clonotypes had fewer insertions, unlike memory repertoires, which showed none.

TCRdb independently ran MiXCR on the 5' RACE reads; one entry per CDR3 protein. The sample yields 1.5 million to 2 million distinct CDR3 sequences, roughly a third seen once. The donor group consisted entirely of healthy Caucasians. The sample taken for sequencing was cord blood. The sequence was collected from a newborn girl in good health. The chain uses TRBV5-1 and TRBJ1-1, with a possible D match to TRBD1 (5 bases). In nucleotides, the CDR3 is TGCGCCAGCAGCTTGTCGGCAGGGCCCTATGAAGCTTTCTTT. The encoded protein is CASSLSAGPYEAFF.